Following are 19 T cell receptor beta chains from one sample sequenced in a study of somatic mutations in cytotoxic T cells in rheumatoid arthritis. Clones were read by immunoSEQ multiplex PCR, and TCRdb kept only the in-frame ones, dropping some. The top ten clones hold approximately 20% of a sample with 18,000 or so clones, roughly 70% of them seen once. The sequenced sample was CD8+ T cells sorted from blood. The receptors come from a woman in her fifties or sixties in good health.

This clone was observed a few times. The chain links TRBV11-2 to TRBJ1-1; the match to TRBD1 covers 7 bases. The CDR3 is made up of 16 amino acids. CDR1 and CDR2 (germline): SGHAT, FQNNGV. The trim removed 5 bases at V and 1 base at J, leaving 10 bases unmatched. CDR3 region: CASSPRTGRPNTEAFF. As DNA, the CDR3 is TGTGCCAGCAGCCCACGGACAGGTAGACCGAACACTGAAGCTTTCTTT.

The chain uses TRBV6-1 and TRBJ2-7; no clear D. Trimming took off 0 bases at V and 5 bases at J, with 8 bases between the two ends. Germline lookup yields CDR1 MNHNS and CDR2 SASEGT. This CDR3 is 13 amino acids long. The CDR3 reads CASSEADPNEQYF. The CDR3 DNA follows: TGTGCCAGCAGTGAAGCGGACCCAAACGAGCAGTACTTC.

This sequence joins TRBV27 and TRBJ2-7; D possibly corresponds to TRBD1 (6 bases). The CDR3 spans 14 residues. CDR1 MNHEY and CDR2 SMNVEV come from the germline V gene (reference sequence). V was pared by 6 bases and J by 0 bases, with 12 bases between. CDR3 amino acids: CASRNRDSSYEQYF. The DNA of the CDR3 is TGTGCCAGCAGGAACAGGGATAGCTCCTACGAGCAGTACTTC.

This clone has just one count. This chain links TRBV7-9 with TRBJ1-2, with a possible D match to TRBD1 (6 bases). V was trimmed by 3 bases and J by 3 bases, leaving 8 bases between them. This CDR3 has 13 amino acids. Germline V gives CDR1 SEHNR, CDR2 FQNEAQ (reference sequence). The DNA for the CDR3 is TGTGCCAGCAGCTTCCAGGGGTACTATGGCTACACCTTC. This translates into CASSFQGYYGYTF.

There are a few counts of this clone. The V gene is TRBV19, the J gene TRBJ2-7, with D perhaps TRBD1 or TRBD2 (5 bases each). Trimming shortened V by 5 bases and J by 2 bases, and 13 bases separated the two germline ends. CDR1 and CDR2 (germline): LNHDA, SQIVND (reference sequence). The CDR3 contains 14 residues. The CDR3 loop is CASSYGTDTYEQYF. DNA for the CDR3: TGTGCCAGTAGTTACGGGACGGATACCTACGAGCAGTACTTC.

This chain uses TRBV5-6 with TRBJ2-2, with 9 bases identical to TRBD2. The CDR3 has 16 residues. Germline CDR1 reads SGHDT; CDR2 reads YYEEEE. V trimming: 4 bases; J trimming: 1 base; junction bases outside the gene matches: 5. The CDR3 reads CASSGISGRNTGELFF. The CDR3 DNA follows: TGTGCCAGCAGCGGAATTAGCGGGAGGAACACCGGGGAGCTGTTTTTT.

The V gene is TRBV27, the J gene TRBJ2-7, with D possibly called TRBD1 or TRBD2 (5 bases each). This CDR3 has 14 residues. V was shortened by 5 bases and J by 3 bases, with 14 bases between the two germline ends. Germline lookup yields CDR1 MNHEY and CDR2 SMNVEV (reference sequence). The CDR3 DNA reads TGTGCCAGCAGTGGGGGACCTGGTAACTACGAGCAGTACTTC. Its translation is CASSGGPGNYEQYF.

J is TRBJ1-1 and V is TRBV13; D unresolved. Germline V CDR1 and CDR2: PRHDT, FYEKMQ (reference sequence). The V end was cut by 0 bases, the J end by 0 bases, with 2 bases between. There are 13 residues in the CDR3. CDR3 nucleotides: TGTGCCAGCAGCTTAGGAATGAACACTGAAGCTTTCTTT. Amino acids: CASSLGMNTEAFF.

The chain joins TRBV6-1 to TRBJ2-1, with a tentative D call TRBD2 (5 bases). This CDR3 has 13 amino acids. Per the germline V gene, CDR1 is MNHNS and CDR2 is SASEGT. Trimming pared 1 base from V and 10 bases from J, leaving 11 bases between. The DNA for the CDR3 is TGTGCCAGCAGTGAAGTTTGGACTGGGGAGCAGTTCTTC. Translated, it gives CASSEVWTGEQFF.

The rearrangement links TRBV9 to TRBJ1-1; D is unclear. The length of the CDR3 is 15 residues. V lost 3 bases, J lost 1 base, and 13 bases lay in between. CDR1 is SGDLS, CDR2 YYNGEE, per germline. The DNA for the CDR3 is TGTGCCAGCAGCGCTAGTCCGTACGGGAACACTGAAGCTTTCTTT. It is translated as CASSASPYGNTEAFF.

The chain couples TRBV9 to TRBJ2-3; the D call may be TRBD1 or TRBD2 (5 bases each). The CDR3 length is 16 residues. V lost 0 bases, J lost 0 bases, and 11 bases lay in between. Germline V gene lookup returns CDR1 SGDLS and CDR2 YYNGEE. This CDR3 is CASSVVGVTSTDTQYF. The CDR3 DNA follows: TGTGCCAGCAGCGTAGTGGGGGTTACTAGCACAGATACGCAGTATTTT. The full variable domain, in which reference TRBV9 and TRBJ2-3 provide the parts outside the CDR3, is DSGVTQTPKHLITATGQRVTLRCSPRSGDLSVYWYQQSLDQGLQFLIQYYNGEERAKGNILERFSAQQFPDLHSELNLSSLELGDSALYFCASSVVGVTSTDTQYFGPGTRLTVL.

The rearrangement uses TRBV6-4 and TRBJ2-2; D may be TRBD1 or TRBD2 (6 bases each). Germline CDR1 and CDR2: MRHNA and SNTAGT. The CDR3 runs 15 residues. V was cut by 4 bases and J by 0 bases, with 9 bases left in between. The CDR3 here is CASSGGDTNTGELFF. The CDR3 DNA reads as TGTGCCAGCAGTGGCGGGGACACGAACACCGGGGAGCTGTTTTTT.

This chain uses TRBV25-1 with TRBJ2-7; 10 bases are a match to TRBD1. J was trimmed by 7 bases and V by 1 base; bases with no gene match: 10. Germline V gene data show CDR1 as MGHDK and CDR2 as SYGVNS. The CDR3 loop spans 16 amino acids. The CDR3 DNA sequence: TGTGCCAGCAGTGAATCCCCGGGACAGGGGACTCGAGAGCAGTACTTC. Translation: CASSESPGQGTREQYF.

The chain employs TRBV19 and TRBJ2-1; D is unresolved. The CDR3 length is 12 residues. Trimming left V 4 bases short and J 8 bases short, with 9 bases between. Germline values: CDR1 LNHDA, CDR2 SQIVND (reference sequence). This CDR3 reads CASSTGGDEQFF. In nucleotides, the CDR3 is TGTGCCAGTAGTACGGGTGGGGATGAGCAGTTCTTC.

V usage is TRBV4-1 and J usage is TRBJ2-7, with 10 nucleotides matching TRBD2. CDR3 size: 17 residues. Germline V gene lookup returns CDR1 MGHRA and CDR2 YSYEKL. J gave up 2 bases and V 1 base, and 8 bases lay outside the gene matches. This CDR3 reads CASSQALTSGLAYEQYF. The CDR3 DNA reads TGCGCCAGCAGCCAAGCCCTGACTAGCGGGCTCGCCTACGAGCAGTACTTC.

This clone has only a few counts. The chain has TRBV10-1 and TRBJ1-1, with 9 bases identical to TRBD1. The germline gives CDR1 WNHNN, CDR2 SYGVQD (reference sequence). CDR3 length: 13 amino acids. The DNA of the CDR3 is TGCGCGACTATGGGACAGGGATCACCTGAAGCTTTCTTT. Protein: CATMGQGSPEAFF.

The CDR3 DNA is TGTGCCAGCAGCCCCGGACAGGGGGCAGGCTATGGCTACACCTTC. It specifies CASSPGQGAGYGYTF. The chain uses TRBV7-6 and TRBJ1-2, with 11 positions matching TRBD1. The CDR3 is made up of 15 amino acids. The V gene end was trimmed by 5 bases and the J gene end by 4 bases; junction bases not matched to a gene: 6. CDR1 is SGHVS and CDR2 is FNYEAQ in the germline V gene.

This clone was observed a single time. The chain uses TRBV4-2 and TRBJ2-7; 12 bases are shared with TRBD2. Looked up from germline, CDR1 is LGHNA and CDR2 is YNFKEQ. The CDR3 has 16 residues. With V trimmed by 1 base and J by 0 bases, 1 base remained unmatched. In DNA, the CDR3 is TGTGCCAGCAGCCAAGGGACTAGCGGGGACTCCTACGAGCAGTACTTC. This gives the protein CASSQGTSGDSYEQYF.

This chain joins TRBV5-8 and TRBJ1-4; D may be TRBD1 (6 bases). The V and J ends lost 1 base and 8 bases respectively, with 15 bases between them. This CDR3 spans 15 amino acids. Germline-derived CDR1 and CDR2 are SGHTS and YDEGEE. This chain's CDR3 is CASSLWHRDFEKLFF. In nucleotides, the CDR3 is TGTGCCAGCAGCTTGTGGCACAGGGATTTCGAAAAACTGTTTTTT.